This T cell receptor (beta chain) was sequenced for a study of T cells after somatic rescue of genetic block. The CDR3 consists of 14 residues. CDR1 is MNHNY, CDR2 SVGAGI, per germline (reference sequence). Deletions cut 2 bases from V and 4 bases from J, with 11 bases between. Produced via immunoSEQ multiplex PCR; TCRdb's table is partial and in-frame only. The sample includes 55,000 to 75,000 clones, under 95% of them seen just once. The sequencing input was peripheral blood mononuclear cells (PBMCs). The V gene is TRBV6-6, the J gene TRBJ1-2, with D possibly TRBD1 on 6 matching bases. The receptor comes from a man in his forties. CDR3 loop: CASSYPAGVYGYTF. CDR3 in DNA: TGTGCCAGCAGTTACCCCGCAGGGGTCTATGGCTACACCTTC.